Below are 29 T cell receptor beta chains sequenced from a single sample in a study of T cells of healthy individuals. In TCRdb, the 5' RACE reads were re-called with MiXCR into one record per CDR3 protein. The profile shows 60,000 to 70,000 distinct CDR3 sequences, around 15% of them singletons. These receptor sequences come from a human donor in good health.

At least ten counts were recorded for this clonotype. The chain couples TRBV6-2 or TRBV6-3 to TRBJ2-3, with D hard to call. Germline V gene lookup returns CDR1 MNHEY and CDR2 SVGEGT. CDR3 length equals 12 residues. Trimming stripped 0 bases from V and 6 bases from J, with 4 bases between. CDR3 region: CASSYSKDTQYF. For the CDR3, the DNA is TGTGCCAGCAGTTACTCGAAGGATACGCAGTATTTT.

This clonotype was seen only a few times. The genes are TRBV27 and TRBJ2-1; 8 positions match TRBD2. Trimming removed 3 bases from V and 9 bases from J; junction bases left unmatched: 13. From germline, CDR1 is MNHEY and CDR2 SMNVEV (reference sequence). The CDR3 runs 16 residues. CDR3 sequence reads: CASSFRREGRGGEQFF. CDR3 sequence (DNA): TGTGCCAGCAGTTTTCGCCGGGAGGGCCGTGGGGGTGAGCAGTTCTTC.

This clonotype has just a few counts. The chain joins TRBV5-1 to TRBJ2-7; D remains ambiguous. The CDR3 runs 11 residues. Germline loops: CDR1 SGHRS, CDR2 YFSETQ. The V end was cut by 6 bases, the J end by 1 base, with 5 bases between. In DNA form, the CDR3 reads TGCGCCAGCACCTATTCCTACGAGCAGTACTTC. Translated: CASTYSYEQYF.

This clonotype was seen more than once but under ten times. This chain joins TRBV28 and TRBJ1-2, with a weak D call TRBD1 (6 bases). CDR1 and CDR2 (germline): MDHEN, SYDVKM. This CDR3 has 14 residues. Between the trimmed V and J ends, which lost 2 bases and 5 bases, there was a span of 12 bases. CDR3 protein: CASSLRGGMYGYTF. The CDR3 DNA sequence: TGTGCCAGCAGTTTAAGGGGGGGAATGTATGGCTACACCTTC.

This clonotype was observed at least ten times. The chain couples TRBV12-3 or TRBV12-4 to TRBJ1-6; no definite D call. This CDR3 region has 16 residues. V lost 5 bases to trimming and J lost 0 bases, with 11 bases between them. The DNA of the CDR3 is TGTGCCAGCAGTCTCACCCTGGGCTCCTATAATTCACCCCTCCACTTT. Its translation: CASSLTLGSYNSPLHF.

V is TRBV12-3 or TRBV12-4 and J is TRBJ1-5, with 7 positions matching TRBD1. The trim removed 4 bases at V and 1 base at J, leaving 4 bases unmatched. CDR3 size: 15 residues. The CDR3 DNA follows: TGTGCCAGCAGTTACAGGGGAGGGAGCAATCAGCCCCAGCATTTT. As protein: CASSYRGGSNQPQHF.

This clonotype was observed a handful of times. The chain uses TRBV3-1 and TRBJ2-3, with 9 bases lining up with TRBD2. The germline CDR1 and CDR2 sequences are LGHDT and YNNKEL (reference sequence). CDR3 length: 17 residues. The ends lost 0 bases at V and 9 bases at J; junction bases unmatched: 13. CDR3 amino acids: CASSQDPGGGALGTQYF. The CDR3, as DNA: TGTGCCAGCAGCCAAGATCCCGGCGGGGGGGCCTTAGGAACGCAGTATTTT.

This clonotype was detected a few times. The chain joins TRBV2 to TRBJ1-1; D is perhaps TRBD1 (5 bases). Germline assignment: CDR1 SNHLY and CDR2 FYNNEI. V was pared by 6 bases and J by 6 bases, with 14 bases between. The CDR3 is made up of 13 amino acids. The CDR3 is CASRAGMESEAFF. CDR3 DNA sequence: TGTGCCAGCAGGGCAGGGATGGAGTCTGAAGCTTTCTTT.

V gene TRBV25-1 combines with J gene TRBJ2-3; the D is unclear. The V end was cut by 0 bases, the J end by 3 bases, with 10 bases between. The CDR3 extends over 15 amino acids. The germline CDR1 and CDR2 sequences are MGHDK and SYGVNS. CDR3 coding DNA: TGTGCCAGCAGTGAATATGGGATGAGGACAGATACGCAGTATTTT. This translates into CASSEYGMRTDTQYF.

The chain uses TRBV5-1 and TRBJ2-7; 9 bases align to TRBD1. The CDR3 covers 16 residues. Trimming took 4 bases from V and 3 from J; bases not matched to a gene: 11. In germline, CDR1 is SGHRS, CDR2 YFSETQ. This CDR3 reads CASSRGGQGFLYEQYF. The CDR3 DNA reads TGCGCCAGCAGCCGAGGGGGACAGGGTTTCCTCTACGAGCAGTACTTC.

Only a few counts were recorded for this clonotype. J is TRBJ1-2 and V is TRBV5-1; D remains unclear. Germline V gene lookup returns CDR1 SGHRS and CDR2 YFSETQ. V was cut by 0 bases and J by 2 bases, with 11 bases left in between. The CDR3 length is 15 residues. The CDR3, as DNA: TGCGCCAGCAGCTTGGGTACGCTCCAGAACTATGGCTACACCTTC. It yields the protein CASSLGTLQNYGYTF.

This chain uses TRBV7-3 with TRBJ1-2, with D possibly matching TRBD1 (6 bases). The ends were cut back, 0 bases at V and 2 bases at J, with 10 bases in the middle. CDR3 size: 15 residues. Germline V gene data show CDR1 as SGHTA and CDR2 as FQGTGA. The CDR3 DNA sequence: TGTGCCAGCAGCTTAACCCGAGGGGGGAACTATGGCTACACCTTC. Translation gives CASSLTRGGNYGYTF.

This clonotype was detected many times. The genes are TRBV29-1 and TRBJ2-7; 8 bases match TRBD1. V dropped 6 bases and J dropped 4; count of bases not matched to a gene: 8. The CDR3 is 13 amino acids. CDR1 and CDR2 (germline): SQVTM, ANQGSEA. CDR3 residues: CSVNDRGRYEQYF. CDR3 DNA: TGCAGCGTAAACGACAGGGGTCGGTACGAGCAGTACTTC.

In this sample, this clonotype turned up many times. CDR3 DNA sequence: TGCAGTGCAAAAGCGGGGGGCGCCCTGGTTGAGCAGTTCTTC. Protein sequence: CSAKAGGALVEQFF. The chain combines TRBV20-1 with TRBJ2-1; 9 nucleotides agree with TRBD2. Germline V gives CDR1 DFQATT, CDR2 SNEGSKA (reference sequence). The CDR3 totals 14 residues. J lost 9 bases, V lost 6 bases, and 12 bases had no gene match.

The V gene is TRBV6-2 or TRBV6-3, the J gene TRBJ1-5; TRBD1 matches at 11 bases. The J segment lost 7 bases and the V segment lost 6 bases, leaving 5 bases of the junction unmatched. The CDR3 contains 14 residues. Germline V lookup: CDR1 MNHEY, CDR2 SVGEGT. CDR3 coding DNA: TGTGCCAGCAGCAGGACAGGGGGCGGACAGCCCCAGCATTTT. This codes for CASSRTGGGQPQHF.

The chain links TRBV2 to TRBJ2-7, with D tentatively TRBD1 or TRBD2 (5 bases each). Germline-derived CDR1 and CDR2 are SNHLY and FYNNEI. The germline V and J ends were trimmed by 7 bases and 6 bases, with 19 bases remaining between them. This CDR3 is 14 amino acids long. The CDR3 DNA reads as TGTGCCAGCAAGGAGGATTCGGGACCCTCCGAGCAGTACTTC. As protein: CASKEDSGPSEQYF.

Only a few counts were recorded for this clonotype. The chain has TRBV4-3 and TRBJ2-1; D gene unclear. CDR1 and CDR2 from the germline V gene are LGHNA and YSLEER. There are 14 residues in the CDR3. V shed 0 bases and J shed 12 bases, with 15 bases lying between them. CDR3 coding DNA: TGCGCCAGCAGCCAAGATCCTATTCGGATACGGCAGTTCTTC. It translates to CASSQDPIRIRQFF.

This clonotype was counted many times. The V call is TRBV6-2 or TRBV6-3, the J call TRBJ2-1; 7 bases are a match to TRBD2. The germline CDR1 and CDR2 sequences are MNHEY and SVGEGT. V was clipped by 10 bases and J by 5 bases; unmatched bases: 11. The CDR3 covers 14 residues. DNA for the CDR3: TGTGCCACCCGAGCGGGGACTACCAACAATGAGCAGTTCTTC. Protein sequence: CATRAGTTNNEQFF.

DNA of the CDR3: TGTGCCACCAGTGACCCGACTAGCGGCAAAGAGACCCAGTACTTC. Its translation: CATSDPTSGKETQYF. The rearrangement links TRBV24-1 to TRBJ2-5, with 9 bases fitting TRBD2. Losses at the gene ends were 4 bases for V and 3 bases for J; bases not matched to a gene: 5. CDR3 length: 15 amino acids. CDR1 is KGHDR and CDR2 is SFDVKD in the germline V gene.

This clonotype appeared many times. The V call is TRBV4-3, the J call TRBJ2-1; 7 bases match TRBD1. V dropped 0 bases and J dropped 5; count of bases not matched to a gene: 4. The CDR3 runs 15 residues. Germline V gene lookup returns CDR1 LGHNA and CDR2 YSLEER. CDR3 nucleotides: TGCGCCAGCAGCCAAGATGGAGACAGGGACAATGAGCAGTTCTTC. This codes for CASSQDGDRDNEQFF.

The V gene is TRBV20-1, the J gene TRBJ2-1; 10 bases are shared with TRBD2. Germline CDR1 DFQATT, CDR2 SNEGSKA (reference sequence). V shed 0 bases, J shed 2 bases, and the junction held 4 bases outside the gene matches. The CDR3 has 16 residues. Written as DNA, the CDR3 is TGCAGTGCTAGAGATGGGAGCGGGAGGGCCTACAATGAGCAGTTCTTC. Its translation: CSARDGSGRAYNEQFF.

This clonotype was seen many times. This rearrangement joins TRBV19 to TRBJ2-7; 8 bases agree with TRBD1. This CDR3 contains 14 residues. The V and J ends lost 5 bases and 2 bases, in that order; junction bases with no gene match: 5. The V gene's germline CDR1 is LNHDA and CDR2 SQIVND (reference sequence). Here the CDR3 reads CASSLDRATYEQYF. The CDR3 region has the DNA TGTGCCAGTAGTTTGGACAGGGCCACCTACGAGCAGTACTTC.

The rearrangement uses TRBV7-9 and TRBJ2-5, with a possible D match to TRBD2 (7 bases). The V and J ends lost 4 bases and 5 bases respectively, with 20 bases between them. From germline, CDR1 is SEHNR and CDR2 FQNEAQ (reference sequence). The CDR3 has 16 amino acids. The CDR3 region is CASSSLGGASLETQYF. As DNA, the CDR3 is TGTGCCAGCAGCTCCCTAGGGGGGGCCTCTTTGGAGACCCAGTACTTC.

The V call is TRBV20-1, the J call TRBJ1-3, with 7 bases fitting TRBD1. Germline loops: CDR1 DFQATT, CDR2 SNEGSKA (reference sequence). Unmatched junction bases numbered 3, after V lost 5 bases and J lost 5 bases. This CDR3 contains 12 residues. The CDR3 sequence: CSASGQRNTIYF. The CDR3 coding sequence is TGCAGTGCTTCGGGACAGCGAAACACCATATATTTT.

The genes are TRBV7-2 and TRBJ1-2; D perhaps matches TRBD1 (6 bases). V was pared by 5 bases and J by 7 bases, with 11 bases between. From germline, CDR1 is SGHTA and CDR2 FQGNSA. This CDR3 spans 12 amino acids. This CDR3 reads CASSPGGPGYTF. The DNA for the CDR3 is TGTGCCAGCAGCCCCGGGGGCCCTGGCTACACCTTC.

This clonotype was detected ten times or more. This chain links TRBV10-3 with TRBJ2-1; maybe TRBD1 (7 bases). This CDR3 is built from 17 residues. In germline, CDR1 is ENHRY, CDR2 SYGVKD. Trimming took 8 bases from V and 0 from J, leaving 20 bases between them. CDR3 sequence reads: CAIHPRGAPSSYNEQFF. In nucleotides, the CDR3 is TGTGCCATCCACCCCAGGGGGGCCCCGAGCTCCTACAATGAGCAGTTCTTC.

This clonotype was counted only a few times. The J gene is TRBJ1-1, the V gene TRBV25-1; a weak D match, TRBD1 (5 bases). This CDR3 comprises 16 residues. The germline V gene has CDR1 MGHDK and CDR2 SYGVNS. Trimming removed 2 bases from V and 2 bases from J, with 15 bases in between. The CDR3, as DNA: TGTGCCAGCAGTGAAGGGGGACCACAGCTCAACACTGAAGCTTTCTTT. Translated, it gives CASSEGGPQLNTEAFF.

The V and J genes are TRBV5-1 and TRBJ2-7; 7 bases are shared with TRBD2. CDR1 is SGHRS, CDR2 YFSETQ, per germline. This CDR3 region has 14 residues. Trimming at V came to 2 bases and at J to 6 bases, leaving 8 bases not matched to a gene. CDR3 in DNA: TGCGCCAGCAGCTTCCGGGCGGGAGACGGCGAGCAGTACTTC. Its protein product is CASSFRAGDGEQYF.

This clonotype showed up many times. The CDR3 nucleotides read TGCAGCGTTGAAGCATCGCCCGTACTCGGCGGGAGTGGGACCGGGGAGCTGTTTTTT. Translated: CSVEASPVLGGSGTGELFF. The chain carries TRBV29-1 and TRBJ2-2, with 7 bases that match TRBD2. The CDR3 contains 19 residues. CDR1 is SQVTM, CDR2 ANQGSEA, per germline. Trimming removed 1 base from V and 5 bases from J; junction bases left unmatched: 19.